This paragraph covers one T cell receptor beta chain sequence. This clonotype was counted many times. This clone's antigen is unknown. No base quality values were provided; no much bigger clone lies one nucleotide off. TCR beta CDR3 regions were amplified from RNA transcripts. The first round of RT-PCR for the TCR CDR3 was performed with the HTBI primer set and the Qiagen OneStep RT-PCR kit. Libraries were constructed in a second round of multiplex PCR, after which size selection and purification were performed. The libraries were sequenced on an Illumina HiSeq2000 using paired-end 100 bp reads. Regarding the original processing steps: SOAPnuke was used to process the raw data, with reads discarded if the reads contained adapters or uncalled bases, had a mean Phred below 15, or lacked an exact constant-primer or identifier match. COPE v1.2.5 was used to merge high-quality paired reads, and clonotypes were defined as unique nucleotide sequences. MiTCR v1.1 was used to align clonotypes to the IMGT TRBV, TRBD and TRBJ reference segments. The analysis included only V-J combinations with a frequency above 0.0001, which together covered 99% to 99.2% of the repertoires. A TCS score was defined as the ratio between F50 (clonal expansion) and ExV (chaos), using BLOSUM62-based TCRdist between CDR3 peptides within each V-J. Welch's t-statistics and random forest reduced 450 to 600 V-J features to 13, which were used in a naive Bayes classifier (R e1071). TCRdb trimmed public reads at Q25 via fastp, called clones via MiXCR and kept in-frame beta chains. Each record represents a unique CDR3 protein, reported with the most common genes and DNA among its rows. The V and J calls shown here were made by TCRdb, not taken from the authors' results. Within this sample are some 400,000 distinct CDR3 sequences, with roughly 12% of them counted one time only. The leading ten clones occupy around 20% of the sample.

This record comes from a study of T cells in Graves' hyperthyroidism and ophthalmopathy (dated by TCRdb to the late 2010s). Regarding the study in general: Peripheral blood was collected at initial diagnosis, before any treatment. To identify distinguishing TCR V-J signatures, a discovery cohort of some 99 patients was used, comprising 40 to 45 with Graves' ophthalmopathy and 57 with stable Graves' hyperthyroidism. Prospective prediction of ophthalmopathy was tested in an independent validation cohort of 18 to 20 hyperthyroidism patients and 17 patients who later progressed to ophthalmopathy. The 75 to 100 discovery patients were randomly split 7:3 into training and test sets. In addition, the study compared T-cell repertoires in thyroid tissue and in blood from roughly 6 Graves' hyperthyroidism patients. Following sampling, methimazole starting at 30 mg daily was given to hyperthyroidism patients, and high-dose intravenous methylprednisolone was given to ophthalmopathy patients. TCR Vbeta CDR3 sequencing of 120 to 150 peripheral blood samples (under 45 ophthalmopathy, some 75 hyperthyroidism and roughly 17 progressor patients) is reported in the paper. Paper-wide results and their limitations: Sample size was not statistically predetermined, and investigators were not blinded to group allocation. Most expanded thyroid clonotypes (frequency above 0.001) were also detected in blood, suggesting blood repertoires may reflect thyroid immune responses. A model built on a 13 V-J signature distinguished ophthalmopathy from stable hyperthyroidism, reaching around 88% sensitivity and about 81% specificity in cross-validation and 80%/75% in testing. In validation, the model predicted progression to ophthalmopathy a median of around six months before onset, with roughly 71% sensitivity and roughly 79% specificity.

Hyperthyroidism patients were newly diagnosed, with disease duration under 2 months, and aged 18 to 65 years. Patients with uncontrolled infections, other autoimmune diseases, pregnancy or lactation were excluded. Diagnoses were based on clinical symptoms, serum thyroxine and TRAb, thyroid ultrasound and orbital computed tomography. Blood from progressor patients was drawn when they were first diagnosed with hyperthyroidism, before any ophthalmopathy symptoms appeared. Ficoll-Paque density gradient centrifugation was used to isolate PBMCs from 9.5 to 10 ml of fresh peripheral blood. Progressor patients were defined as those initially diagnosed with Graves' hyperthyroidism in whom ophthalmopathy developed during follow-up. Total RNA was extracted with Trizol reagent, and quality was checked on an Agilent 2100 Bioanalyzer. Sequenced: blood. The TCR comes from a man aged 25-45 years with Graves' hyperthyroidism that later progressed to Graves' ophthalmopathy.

For the CDR3, the sequence is CASSPRGTMGLAGVGDTQYF. DNA sequence: TGTGCCAGCAGCCCAAGAGGGACAATGGGACTAGCGGGGGTAGGAGATACGCAGTATTTT. Recombination joined TRBV7-3 with TRBJ2-3; TRBD2 matches 14 bases in the middle. V and J are trimmed by 5 bases and 5 bases, and the gene matches miss 18 bases of the junction. From the germline V gene, CDR1 is SGHTA and CDR2 is FQGTGA. The CDR3 covers 20 residues, taking in both the cysteine and the phenylalanine. Only the CDR3 DNA is retained, 60 bases long and in frame from the first base.